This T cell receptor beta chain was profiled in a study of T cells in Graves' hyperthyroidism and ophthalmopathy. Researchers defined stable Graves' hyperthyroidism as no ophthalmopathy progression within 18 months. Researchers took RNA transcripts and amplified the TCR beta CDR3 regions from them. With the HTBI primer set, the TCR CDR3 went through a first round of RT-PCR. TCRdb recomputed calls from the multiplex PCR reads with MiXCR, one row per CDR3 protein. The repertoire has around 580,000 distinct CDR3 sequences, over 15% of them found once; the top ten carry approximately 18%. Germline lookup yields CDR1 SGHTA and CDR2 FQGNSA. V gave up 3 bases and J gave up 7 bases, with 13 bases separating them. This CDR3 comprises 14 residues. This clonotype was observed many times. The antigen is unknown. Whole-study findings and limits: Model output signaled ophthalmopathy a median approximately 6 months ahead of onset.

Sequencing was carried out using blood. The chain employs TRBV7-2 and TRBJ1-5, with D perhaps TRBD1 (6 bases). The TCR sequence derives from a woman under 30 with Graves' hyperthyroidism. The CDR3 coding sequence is TGTGCCAGCAGCTTTACAGGGTCGATGCAGCCCCAGCATTTT. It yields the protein CASSFTGSMQPQHF.